This T cell receptor beta chain was observed in a study of cytomegalovirus exposure and HLA in healthy donors. Study-wide points: Generally TCR sequences proved uncommon, though certain public TCRs appeared in numerous donors.

In its sample, this clone was seen a few times. Its antigen is unidentified. Use of 60 Vbeta and 13 Jbeta primers characterized the PCR. Sequencing used immunoSEQ multiplex PCR; TCRdb keeps in-frame clones, though not all of them. The sample lists some 56,000 clones, approximately 82% occurring once. This CDR3 region has 15 residues. Trimming cost V 0 bases and J 3 bases; bases outside gene matches: 1. In germline, CDR1 is SGHTA, CDR2 FQGNSA. Material: PBMCs. This chain connects TRBV7-2 to TRBJ2-7; 11 bases are a match to TRBD2. This TCR derives from a man in his fifties or sixties in good health and CMV-seronegative. CDR3 loop: CASSLAGTSGYEQYF. CDR3 coding DNA: TGTGCCAGCAGCTTAGCCGGGACTAGCGGCTACGAGCAGTACTTC. Variable domain in full (rest from reference TRBV7-2 and TRBJ2-7): GAGVSQSPSNKVTEKGKDVELRCDPISGHTALYWYRQSLGQGLEFLIYFQGNSAPDKSGLPSDRFSAERTGGSVSTLTIQRTQQEDSAVYLCASSLAGTSGYEQYFGPGTRLTVT.